The subject of this entry is one T cell receptor beta chain. The target antigen is unknown. This record comes from a study of T cell responses to AZD1222 COVID-19 vaccine. Across the study: The study pooled second doses at about 4 or about 12 weeks. Study-wide results and caveats: Scientists sampled the repertoires only once the peak T cell response had passed.

The CDR3 has 10 amino acids. V lost 10 bases and J lost 14, with 14 bases in between. Germline loops: CDR1 SEHNR, CDR2 FQNEAQ (reference sequence). The data were produced by immunoSEQ multiplex PCR, yet TCRdb's version contains in-frame clones alone and is incomplete. The sample has roughly 44,000 clones; 83% are singletons. This chain links TRBV7-9 with TRBJ1-4; tentatively, D is TRBD1 (5 bases). The source is an adult in good health. The specimen comprised peripheral blood, sampled on day 0 of AZD1222 vaccination. CDR3: CATGGERLFF. CDR3 coding DNA: TGTGCCACCGGGGGGGAGAGGCTGTTTTTT.